The clone carrying this T cell receptor (beta chain) was counted between two and nine times. No antigen is known for it. This sample is drawn from a study of T-cell memory formation after mild COVID-19. Study-wide results and limits: Detection of some responders pre-infection suggested pre-existing cross-reactive memory T cells participated.

TCRdb independently ran MiXCR on the 5' RACE reads; one entry per CDR3 protein. The top ten clones hold approximately 22% of a sample with around 300,000 distinct CDR3 sequences, about 13% of them seen once. This TCR derives from a man aged 18 to 30 who had mild COVID-19 (a few samples of this study predate the infection). Cell type and time point are not known. Sequenced material: PBMCs or a T cell subset sorted from them (not recorded which).

The CDR3 protein is CASSSSGLHHNSPLHF. Here the CDR3 DNA reads TGTGCCAGCAGCTCATCAGGACTGCACCATAATTCACCCCTCCACTTT. The chain carries TRBV7-9 and TRBJ1-6; D unclear. The CDR3 totals 16 residues. Germline CDR1 and CDR2: SEHNR and FQNEAQ (reference sequence). V shed 4 bases and J shed 5 bases, with 15 bases lying between them.